The text below deals with one T cell receptor beta chain. The CDR3 runs to 16 residues. In germline, CDR1 is KGHDR, CDR2 SFDVKD. V was pared by 3 bases and J by 0 bases, with 11 bases between. These data are taken from a study of CD8 T cells in Susac syndrome. The CD8+ and CD4+ T cells were negatively isolated, with the TEMRA cells enriched by FACS. Reverse transcription used about 0.45 to 1 ug RNA and random hexamers. Via MiXCR, TCRdb re-called the immunoSEQ multiplex PCR reads, giving one row per CDR3 protein. The sample consists of 190,000 or so distinct CDR3 sequences, 90% to 95% of them appearing once.

The sequence came from a human donor with multiple sclerosis. The chain links TRBV24-1 to TRBJ2-1; D uncertain. Sequencing input: CD4+ T cells from PBMCs. In nucleotides, the CDR3 is TGTGCCACCAGTGATGCTCAGCCAAGCTCCTACAATGAGCAGTTCTTC. Translation: CATSDAQPSSYNEQFF.